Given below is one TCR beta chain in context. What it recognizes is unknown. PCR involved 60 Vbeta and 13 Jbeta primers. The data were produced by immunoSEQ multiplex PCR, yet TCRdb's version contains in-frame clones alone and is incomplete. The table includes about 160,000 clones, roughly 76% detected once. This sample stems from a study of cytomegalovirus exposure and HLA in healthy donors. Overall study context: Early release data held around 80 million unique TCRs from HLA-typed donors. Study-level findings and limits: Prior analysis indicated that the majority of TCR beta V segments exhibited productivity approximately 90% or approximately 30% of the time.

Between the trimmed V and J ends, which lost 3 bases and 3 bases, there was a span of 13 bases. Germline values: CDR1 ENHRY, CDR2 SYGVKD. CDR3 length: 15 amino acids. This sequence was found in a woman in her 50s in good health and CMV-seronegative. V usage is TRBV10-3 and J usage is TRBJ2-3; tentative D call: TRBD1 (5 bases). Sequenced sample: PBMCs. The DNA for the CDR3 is TGTGCCATCAGTGAAGGGGTCAGGGCGACAGATACGCAGTATTTT. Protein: CAISEGVRATDTQYF.